Listed below are T cell receptor beta chains from one sample, sequenced in a study of blood T cell repertoires in COVID-19. Assay: immunoSEQ multiplex PCR; the TCRdb copy retains only in-frame clones and omits some. Altogether approximately 260,000 clones are present, around 87% being singletons, with the ten largest covering under 2.5%. The sequencing sample was made of peripheral blood. These receptors were taken from a woman aged 60 to 75 with COVID-19, enrolled during active disease. The CDR3 runs from the conserved cysteine through the conserved F or W. The D gene is left open where the match is weak. Part of the rows lack a size; the others show once, few, many or a class for expanded clones.

CDR3 protein,CDR3 DNA,J gene,D gene,V gene,clone size
CASSLDLGQQRGTQYF,TGCGCCAGCAGCTTGGACCTGGGACAACAACGGGGGACCCAGTACTTC,TRBJ2-5,NA,TRBV5-1,NA
CASSMQNSNQPQHF,TGTGCCAGTAGTATGCAGAATAGCAATCAGCCCCAGCATTTT,TRBJ1-5,NA,TRBV19,NA
CATSRDREETQYF,TGTGCCACCAGCAGAGATCGGGAAGAGACCCAGTACTTC,TRBJ2-5,NA,TRBV15,NA
CASSLNREEAFF,TGTGCCAGCAGCCTAAACAGGGAAGAAGCTTTCTTT,TRBJ1-1,NA,TRBV11-3,NA
CASSIAPGANTEAFF,TGTGCCAGTAGTATAGCACCTGGGGCAAACACTGAAGCTTTCTTT,TRBJ1-1,NA,TRBV19,NA
CASSLDFGETGELFF,TGCGCCAGCAGCTTGGATTTTGGGGAGACCGGGGAGCTGTTTTTT,TRBJ2-2,NA,TRBV5-1,NA
CASSQDRVRASGTFF,TGCGCCAGCAGCCAAGATAGAGTGAGGGCTTCGGGAACTTTCTTT,TRBJ1-1,NA,TRBV4-3,NA
CASSEVAGGPTTNEKLFF,TGTGCCAGCAGTGAAGTTGCAGGGGGACCCACAACTAATGAAAAACTGTTTTTT,TRBJ1-4,TRBD1,TRBV6-1,NA
CASSPVDLPADGYTF,TGTGCCAGCTCACCCGTTGACCTTCCTGCGGATGGCTACACCTTC,TRBJ1-2,NA,TRBV18,once
CASRTVNTEAFF,TGTGCCAGCAGGACAGTCAACACTGAAGCTTTCTTT,TRBJ1-1,NA,TRBV25-1,NA
CASSQDRDTQYF,TGCGCCAGCAGCCAAGACAGGGATACGCAGTATTTT,TRBJ2-3,NA,TRBV4-1,NA
CASSLTGAYEQYF,TGTGCCAGCAGCTTAACAGGGGCCTACGAGCAGTACTTC,TRBJ2-7,TRBD1,TRBV7-2,NA
CSVGPGGSNQPQHF,TGCAGCGTGGGACCAGGGGGCTCAAATCAGCCCCAGCATTTT,TRBJ1-5,TRBD1,TRBV29-1,NA
CASSLDRAGNSPLHF,TGTGCCAGCAGCTTAGACAGGGCGGGTAATTCACCCCTCCACTTT,TRBJ1-6,NA,TRBV7-9,NA
CASSKGKLLNTEAFF,TGTGCCAGCAGCAAAGGAAAACTGTTGAACACTGAAGCTTTCTTT,TRBJ1-1,NA,TRBV21-1,NA
CSVRDRSYNEQFF,TGCAGCGTCCGGGACAGGAGTTACAATGAGCAGTTCTTC,TRBJ2-1,TRBD1,TRBV29-1,NA
CAIHEPSGNTIYF,TGTGCCATCCACGAGCCCTCTGGAAACACCATATATTTT,TRBJ1-3,NA,TRBV10-3,NA
CASGLAGGGTDTQYF,TGTGCCAGCGGATTAGCGGGGGGCGGCACAGATACGCAGTATTTT,TRBJ2-3,TRBD2,TRBV28,NA
CASSLQGGRYEQYF,TGTGCCAGCAGCTTGCAGGGGGGCCGATACGAGCAGTACTTC,TRBJ2-7,NA,TRBV5-4,NA
CASSSHREPTQYF,TGTGCCAGCAGCTCCCACCGGGAACCTACGCAGTATTTT,TRBJ2-3,NA,TRBV13,NA
CASSQDIRGNEAFF,TGCGCCAGCAGCCAAGACATTAGGGGGAATGAAGCTTTCTTT,TRBJ1-1,NA,TRBV4-3,NA
CASSLLARGPDTQYF,TGTGCCAGCAGTTTACTAGCCCGAGGTCCAGATACGCAGTATTTT,TRBJ2-3,NA,TRBV27,few
CSAVPGQGSEAFF,TGCAGCGCGGTCCCGGGACAGGGGTCTGAAGCTTTCTTT,TRBJ1-1,TRBD1,TRBV29-1,NA
CASSPDRYGYTF,TGTGCCAGCAGCCCGGACAGATATGGCTACACCTTC,TRBJ1-2,NA,TRBV7-2,NA
CASSGGAELFF,TGTGCCAGCTCGGGGGGGGCGGAGCTGTTTTTT,TRBJ2-2,TRBD2,TRBV12-3/TRBV12-4,once
CASSSKQGTGELFF,TGCGCCAGCAGCTCCAAACAGGGCACCGGGGAGCTGTTTTTT,TRBJ2-2,NA,TRBV5-1,NA
CASSRNLAGGRETQYF,TGTGCCAGCAGCCGTAATCTAGCGGGGGGGCGGGAGACCCAGTACTTC,TRBJ2-5,TRBD2,TRBV7-2,NA